This T cell receptor (beta chain) was retrieved from a study of shared clonotypes between healthy human individuals. Generated by immunoSEQ multiplex PCR, the TCRdb table keeps only in-frame clones and is missing some. This sample has over 2 million clones, with roughly 92% found just once. The germline CDR1 and CDR2 sequences are MNHEY and SVGAGI. This CDR3 is built from 16 residues. V trimming: 1 base; J trimming: 14 bases; junction bases outside the gene matches: 9. The chain couples TRBV6-5 to TRBJ2-1; 15 bases fit TRBD2. Sequenced: naive CD4+ T cells from PBMCs. Regarding subset: CD45RA+ positively selected. This TCR derives from a man between 18 and 29 years old in good health. Some clones in this sample may be carry-over from other donors' samples. CDR3 residues: CASSYWTSGRALVKFF. The CDR3 DNA reads TGTGCCAGCAGTTACTGGACTAGCGGGAGGGCCCTGGTAAAGTTCTTC.